The clone carrying this T cell receptor (beta chain) was seen just once. The PCR contained 60 Vbeta and 13 Jbeta primers. Data came from immunoSEQ multiplex PCR; TCRdb stores just in-frame clones and leaves some out. The sample includes 220,000 or so clones, approximately 70% seen only once; the top ten take less than 2%. The CDR3 has 15 residues. J lost 8 bases, V lost 5 bases, and 13 bases had no gene match. CDR1 and CDR2 (germline): MNHEY, SVGAGI. The data belong to a study of cytomegalovirus exposure and HLA in healthy donors. Input material: PBMCs. V and J are TRBV6-5 and TRBJ1-2, with 8 bases matching TRBD1. This clonotype was sampled from a woman under 40 in good health and CMV-seronegative. The CDR3 protein is CASSKETGVLGGYTF. The CDR3 nucleotides are TGTGCCAGCAGTAAAGAGACAGGGGTCTTAGGCGGCTACACCTTC.